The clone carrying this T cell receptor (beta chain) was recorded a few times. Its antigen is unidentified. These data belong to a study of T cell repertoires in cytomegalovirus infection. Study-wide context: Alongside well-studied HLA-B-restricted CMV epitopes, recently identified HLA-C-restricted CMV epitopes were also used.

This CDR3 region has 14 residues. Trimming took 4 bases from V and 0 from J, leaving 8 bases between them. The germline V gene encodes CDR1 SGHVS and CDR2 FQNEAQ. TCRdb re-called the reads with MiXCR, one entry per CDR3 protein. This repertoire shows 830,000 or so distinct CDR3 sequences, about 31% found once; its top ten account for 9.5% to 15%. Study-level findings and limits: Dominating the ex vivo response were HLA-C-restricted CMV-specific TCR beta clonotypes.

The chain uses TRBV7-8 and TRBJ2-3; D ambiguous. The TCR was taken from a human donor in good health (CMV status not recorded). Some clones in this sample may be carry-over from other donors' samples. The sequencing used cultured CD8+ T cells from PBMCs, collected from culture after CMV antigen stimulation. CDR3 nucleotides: TGTGCCAGCAGCTCCCCCGACAGCACAGATACGCAGTATTTT. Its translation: CASSSPDSTDTQYF.